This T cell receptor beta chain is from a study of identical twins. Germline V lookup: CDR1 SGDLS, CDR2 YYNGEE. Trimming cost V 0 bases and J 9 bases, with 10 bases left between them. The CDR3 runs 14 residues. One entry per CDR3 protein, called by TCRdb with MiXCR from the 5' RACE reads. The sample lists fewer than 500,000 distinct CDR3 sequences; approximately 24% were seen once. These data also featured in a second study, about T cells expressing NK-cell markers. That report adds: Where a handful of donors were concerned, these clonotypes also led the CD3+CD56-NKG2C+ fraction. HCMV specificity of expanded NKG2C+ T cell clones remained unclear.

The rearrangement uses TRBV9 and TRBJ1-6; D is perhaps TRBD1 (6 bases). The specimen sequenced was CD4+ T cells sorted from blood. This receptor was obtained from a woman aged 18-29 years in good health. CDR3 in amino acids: CASSVVEGGSPLHF. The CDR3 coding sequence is TGTGCCAGCAGCGTAGTTGAAGGGGGTTCACCCCTCCACTTT.